The rows below give T cell receptor beta chains drawn from one sample of a study of T cells in Graves' hyperthyroidism and ophthalmopathy. Using its own MiXCR run on the multiplex PCR reads, TCRdb lists one record per CDR3 protein. The sample holds a few hundred thousand distinct CDR3 sequences, over 12% seen once. The sequenced sample was blood. All receptors come from a woman between 55 and 75 years old with Graves' ophthalmopathy. Both conserved end residues are part of each CDR3. The D gene is left open where the match is weak. Clone sizes are given selectively: once, few, many, or a class where the clone is expanded.

clone size	V gene	J gene	D gene	CDR3 protein	CDR3 DNA
few	TRBV6-1	TRBJ2-7	TRBD2	CASSNAGGGRSYEQYF	TGTGCCAGCAGTAACGCCGGCGGCGGGAGGTCCTACGAGCAGTACTTC
many	TRBV11-2	TRBJ2-7	.	CASSLGTPYEQYF	TGTGCCAGCAGCTTAGGGACTCCCTACGAGCAGTACTTC
.	TRBV24-1	TRBJ2-1	TRBD2	CATSKGGASYNEQFF	TGTGCCACCTCCAAGGGAGGGGCTTCCTACAATGAGCAGTTCTTC
.	TRBV6-2/TRBV6-3	TRBJ2-3	.	CASSYQPLVYTQYF	TGTGCCAGCAGTTACCAGCCCCTGGTTTATACGCAGTATTTT
few	TRBV7-9	TRBJ2-2	.	CASSLVSIGKPNTGELFF	TGTGCCAGCAGCTTAGTGTCTATCGGCAAACCGAACACCGGGGAGCTGTTTTTT
many	TRBV2	TRBJ1-5	.	CASSGQREDQPQHF	TGTGCCAGCAGCGGACAGAGAGAAGATCAGCCCCAGCATTTT
few	TRBV5-1	TRBJ1-1	.	CASSLGQRGNTEAFF	TGCGCCAGCAGCTTGGGCCAGAGGGGGAACACTGAAGCTTTCTTT
many	TRBV5-1	TRBJ2-7	.	CASSFNPRYEQYF	TGCGCCAGCAGCTTCAACCCCAGGTACGAGCAGTACTTC
few	TRBV10-3	TRBJ1-4	.	CAISDRGREYEKLFF	TGTGCCATCAGTGACCGGGGGCGGGAGTATGAAAAACTGTTTTTT
.	TRBV28	TRBJ1-1	.	CASRSGKSEAFF	TGTGCCAGCAGGTCAGGGAAATCTGAAGCTTTCTTT
.	TRBV4-2	TRBJ2-1	.	CASSQSSYNEQFF	TGTGCCAGCAGCCAATCTAGCTACAATGAGCAGTTCTTC
many	TRBV27	TRBJ1-6	.	CASRLYNSPLHF	TGTGCCAGCAGGCTTTATAATTCACCCCTCCACTTT
many	TRBV2	TRBJ2-1	TRBD2	CASRVAGGPYEQFF	TGTGCCAGCAGAGTAGCGGGAGGGCCGTATGAGCAGTTCTTC
few	TRBV7-8	TRBJ2-7	TRBD1	CASSTLGQGRPYEQYF	TGTGCCAGCAGCACTCTCGGACAGGGAAGGCCCTACGAGCAGTACTTC